What follows are 9 T cell receptor beta chains derived from one specimen sequenced in a study of blood T cell repertoires in COVID-19. Method: immunoSEQ multiplex PCR; TCRdb's copy keeps in-frame clones and lacks some. Of around 300,000 clones in the sample, 89% were seen once. Input material: PBMCs or T cells enriched from blood (not recorded which). The receptors stem from a woman in her thirties or forties who had recovered from COVID-19.

Worth noting for this clone: The sample has other DNA sequences that encode this CDR3 too. The chain recombines TRBV5-1 with TRBJ2-1, with TRBD1 identical over 7 bases. Unmatched junction bases numbered 0, after V lost 0 bases and J lost 6 bases. Germline values: CDR1 SGHRS, CDR2 YFSETQ. The CDR3 has 13 residues. CDR3 amino acids: CASSLGQGNEQFF. As DNA, the CDR3 is TGCGCCAGCAGCTTGGGACAGGGCAATGAGCAGTTCTTC. The full variable domain, completed using reference TRBV5-1 and TRBJ2-1, is KAGVTQTPRYLIKTRGQQVTLSCSPISGHRSVSWYQQTPGQGLQFLFEYFSETQRNKGNFPGRFSGRQFSNSRSEMNVSTLELGDSALYLCASSLGQGNEQFFGPGTRLTVL.

CDR3 in DNA: TGTGCCAGTAGTATTTGGACAGCCTCTGGGGCCAACGTCCTGACTTTC. Protein product: CASSIWTASGANVLTF. The chain combines TRBV19 with TRBJ2-6, with TRBD1 as a possible D gene (6 bases). The CDR3 has 16 residues. The V and J ends lost 3 bases and 0 bases respectively, with 9 bases between them. From germline, CDR1 is LNHDA and CDR2 SQIVND (reference sequence).

A remark on this clone: The same CDR3 is also encoded by other DNA sequences in this sample. The chain couples TRBV2 to TRBJ1-1, with D possibly matching TRBD1 (5 bases). The V gene lost 6 bases and the J gene lost 5 bases, with 10 bases spanning the gap. The CDR3 contains 12 residues. Germline-derived CDR1 and CDR2 are SNHLY and FYNNEI. The CDR3 DNA reads as TGTGCCAGCAGCACTCAGGGTACTGAAGCTTTCTTT. Translation: CASSTQGTEAFF.

This clone showed up just a few times. This rearrangement joins TRBV11-2 to TRBJ2-3, with 7 bases matching TRBD2. CDR3 size: 15 residues. Germline assignment: CDR1 SGHAT and CDR2 FQNNGV. V was pared by 11 bases and J by 2 bases, with 13 bases of the junction left unmatched. CDR3 sequence: CASASGAINTDTQYF. The DNA of the CDR3 is TGTGCCTCCGCGAGCGGGGCCATTAACACAGATACGCAGTATTTT.

This CDR3 reads CASSQGTSGSMYTQYF. DNA for the CDR3: TGTGCCAGCAGCCAAGGGACTAGCGGGAGTATGTATACGCAGTATTTT. V and J are TRBV7-2 and TRBJ2-3, with 14 bases aligning to TRBD2. With 5 bases clipped from V and 7 bases from J, the junction kept 8 bases outside the gene matches. CDR3 length equals 16 residues. The germline V gene encodes CDR1 SGHTA and CDR2 FQGNSA.

The chain couples TRBV25-1 to TRBJ2-7, with D possibly TRBD2 on 7 matching bases. The CDR3 spans 13 residues. Germline assignment: CDR1 MGHDK and CDR2 SYGVNS. V shed 6 bases and J shed 2 bases, with 11 bases lying between them. This CDR3 reads CASREGGTYEQYF. The CDR3 nucleotides are TGTGCCAGCAGAGAGGGGGGGACCTACGAGCAGTACTTC.

This sequence joins TRBV6-5 and TRBJ1-3; perhaps TRBD1 as D (6 bases). The CDR3 has 15 residues. Germline CDR1 MNHEY, CDR2 SVGAGI. V was clipped by 6 bases and J by 5 bases, with 17 bases between them. The CDR3, as DNA: TGTGCCAGCAGCTCTCCAGGGGAGGGGAGAAACACCATATATTTT. Translated, it gives CASSSPGEGRNTIYF.

V is TRBV19 and J is TRBJ1-1; D is perhaps TRBD1 (6 bases). The CDR3 runs 12 residues. Germline V gives CDR1 LNHDA, CDR2 SQIVND (reference sequence). The V gene lost 4 bases and the J gene lost 6 bases, with 9 bases spanning the gap. CDR3: CASSTNRAEAFF. The DNA for the CDR3 is TGTGCCAGTAGTACAAACAGGGCTGAAGCTTTCTTT.

This clone is a singleton in its sample. The genes are TRBV3-1 (or the pseudogene TRBV3-2) and TRBJ2-7; possibly TRBD1 for D (5 bases). With 4 bases removed from V and 6 bases from J, the gap between germline ends came to 10 bases. This CDR3 has 12 residues. Germline CDR1 reads LGHDT; CDR2 reads YNNKEL (reference sequence). The CDR3 region is CASSRQRGEQYF. CDR3 coding DNA: TGTGCCAGCAGCCGACAGCGAGGCGAGCAGTACTTC.